This TCR beta chain emerged from a study of response to subunit inactivated influenza vaccine. General study points: The authors suggested that few new T cells are recruited per seasonal influenza vaccination.

Each CDR3 protein gets one entry after TCRdb re-called the RT-PCR reads with MiXCR. In the table there are hundreds of thousands of distinct CDR3 sequences, 11% of which are singletons. Trimming pared 3 bases from V and 5 bases from J, leaving 14 bases between. Germline assignment: CDR1 SEHNR and CDR2 FQNEAQ (reference sequence). This CDR3 comprises 14 residues. Note on this clonotype: Its specificity is unknown.

Sequencing used PBMCs from blood, obtained 45 days after vaccination. The chain recombines TRBV7-9 with TRBJ2-7; D may be TRBD1 (5 bases). This clonotype originated in a man aged 50-59 years who received an inactivated influenza vaccine. The CDR3, as DNA: TGTGCCAGCAGCTTTCGCGCGGTAGGGGACGAGCAGTACTTC. Translation gives CASSFRAVGDEQYF.